The 21 T cell receptor beta chains listed next were all sequenced from one sample in a study of shared clonotypes between healthy human individuals. Measured with immunoSEQ multiplex PCR; TCRdb has only the in-frame clones, and not every one. The data contain 2 million to 2.5 million clones, over 85% of them singletons. Sample: naive CD4+ T cells from PBMCs. Subset in this sample: CD45RA+ positively selected. All receptors come from a young man in good health. Some clones in this sample may be carry-over from other donors' samples.

Of note for this clone: One junction end does not reproduce the germline sequence, and a read error may be involved. This rearrangement joins TRBV9 to TRBJ2-2, with D possibly TRBD2 on 5 matching bases. Germline CDR1 SGDLS, CDR2 YYNGEE. The CDR3 sequence is 11 residues long. CDR3 residues: CASSPNRELFF. Here the CDR3 DNA reads TGTGCCAGCAGCCCCAATAGGGAGTTGTTTTTT.

CDR3 bases: TGTGCCAGCAGCTTGACGCTAGCGGGAGGAACCTACGAGCAGTACTTC. Translation gives CASSLTLAGGTYEQYF. This sequence joins TRBV5-6 and TRBJ2-7; TRBD2 matches 11 bases. J lost 2 bases, V lost 1 base, and 5 bases had no gene match. This CDR3 has 16 amino acids. CDR1 SGHDT and CDR2 YYEEEE come from the germline V gene.

The chain has TRBV5-5 and TRBJ2-7; the match to TRBD2 covers 7 bases. The V gene end was trimmed by 0 bases and the J gene end by 3 bases; junction bases not matched to a gene: 6. The CDR3 is made up of 15 amino acids. Germline V lookup: CDR1 SGHKS, CDR2 YYEKEE (reference sequence). The CDR3 is CASSLGGGRVYEQYF. In nucleotides, the CDR3 is TGTGCCAGCAGCTTGGGAGGCGGGAGAGTCTACGAGCAGTACTTC.

The rearrangement links TRBV2 to TRBJ2-3; TRBD2 matches at 8 bases. The germline V gene has CDR1 SNHLY and CDR2 FYNNEI. With 4 bases clipped from V and 2 bases from J, the junction kept 5 bases outside the gene matches. The CDR3 has 15 amino acids. DNA of the CDR3: TGTGCCAGCAGTGCCCTAGCGGGCCACACAGATACGCAGTATTTT. Its protein product is CASSALAGHTDTQYF.

This clone was observed once. The J gene is TRBJ1-2, the V gene TRBV5-4; D remains unclear. This CDR3 contains 12 residues. V dropped 5 bases and J dropped 8 bases, with 13 bases sitting between them. Germline V CDR1 and CDR2: SGHNT, YYREEE (reference sequence). The CDR3 DNA reads TGTGCCAGCAGTTGGTACGGAGGCGGCTACACCTTC. Protein product: CASSWYGGGYTF.

The chain links TRBV7-2 to TRBJ2-1; D is possibly TRBD2 (6 bases). The CDR3 spans 16 residues. The germline V and J ends were trimmed by 4 bases and 9 bases, with 22 bases remaining between them. Per the germline V gene, CDR1 is SGHTA and CDR2 is FQGNSA. CDR3 protein: CASSYAGGWIGIEQFF. The CDR3 DNA reads TGTGCCAGCAGCTACGCAGGAGGGTGGATAGGAATTGAGCAGTTCTTC.

The chain has TRBV7-2 and TRBJ2-7; 7 positions match TRBD2. Germline CDR1 reads SGHTA; CDR2 reads FQGNSA. The V gene end was trimmed by 1 base and the J gene end by 5 bases; junction bases not matched to a gene: 8. This CDR3 is built from 15 residues. The CDR3 coding sequence is TGTGCCAGCAGCTTAGTTTGGTGGGAGGGCCACGAGCAGTACTTC. Translated: CASSLVWWEGHEQYF.

This sequence joins TRBV28 and TRBJ2-7; D not resolved. Trimming removed 4 bases at V and 0 bases at J, with 13 bases between. The germline CDR1 and CDR2 sequences are MDHEN and SYDVKM. This CDR3 region has 15 residues. CDR3 bases: TGTGCCAGCAGTTCCCGTTGGGCTGACTCCTACGAGCAGTACTTC. This encodes CASSSRWADSYEQYF. Complete variable domain (other parts from reference TRBV28 and TRBJ2-7): DVKVTQSSRYLVKRTGEKVFLECVQDMDHENMFWYRQDPGLGLRLIYFSYDVKMKEKGDIPEGYSVSREKKERFSLILESASTNQTSMYLCASSSRWADSYEQYFGPGTRLTVT.

The J gene is TRBJ1-3, the V gene TRBV5-1; tentative D call: TRBD1 (6 bases). The ends were cut back, 4 bases at V and 3 bases at J, with 11 bases in the middle. Germline CDR1 and CDR2: SGHRS and YFSETQ. The CDR3 extends over 14 amino acids. The CDR3 bases are TGCGCCAGCAGCCAAGGGACATTTGGAAACACCATATATTTT. Protein sequence: CASSQGTFGNTIYF. Full variable domain (missing parts from reference TRBV5-1 and TRBJ1-3): KAGVTQTPRYLIKTRGQQVTLSCSPISGHRSVSWYQQTPGQGLQFLFEYFSETQRNKGNFPGRFSGRQFSNSRSEMNVSTLELGDSALYLCASSQGTFGNTIYFGEGSWLTVV.

CDR3 sequence (DNA): TGTGCCAGCAGTGAAACCTTGAGAGCGCGGGATGGCTACACCTTC. Translated: CASSETLRARDGYTF. This chain connects TRBV6-1 to TRBJ1-2; no clear D gene. The CDR3 extends over 15 amino acids. V lost 2 bases and J 6 bases, leaving 16 bases between the germline ends. Germline V gene sequence: CDR1 MNHNS, CDR2 SASEGT.

As for this clone: Other DNA sequences of this sample code for an identical CDR3. V gene TRBV11-3 combines with J gene TRBJ2-2, with D hard to call. V lost 5 bases and J 6 bases, leaving 7 bases between the germline ends. CDR3 length: 12 residues. Germline CDR1 SGHNT, CDR2 YENEEA. The CDR3 here is CASSPPAGELFF. The CDR3 coding sequence is TGTGCCAGCAGCCCTCCAGCCGGGGAGCTGTTTTTT. The full variable domain, its missing parts supplied by reference TRBV11-3 and TRBJ2-2, is EAGVVQSPRYKIIEKKQPVAFWCNPISGHNTLYWYLQNLGQGPELLIRYENEEAVDDSQLPKDRFSAERLKGVDSTLKIQPAELGDSAVYLCASSPPAGELFFGEGSRLTVL.

This sequence joins TRBV7-3 and TRBJ2-2; D not certain. Germline CDR1 reads SGHTA; CDR2 reads FQGTGA. V lost 4 bases and J lost 8, with 8 bases in between. The CDR3 sequence is 12 residues long. The CDR3 loop reads CASSSNSGELFF. The CDR3 nucleotides read TGTGCCAGCAGCTCTAACTCAGGGGAGCTGTTTTTT.

CDR3 in amino acids: CASSESGYRETQYF. The DNA of the CDR3 is TGTGCCAGCAGTGAATCTGGTTATCGGGAGACCCAGTACTTC. V gene TRBV6-1 combines with J gene TRBJ2-5, with D unclear. The germline V gene encodes CDR1 MNHNS and CDR2 SASEGT. V was trimmed by 2 bases and J by 5 bases, leaving 12 bases between them. The CDR3 spans 14 residues.

In the case of this clone: The sample contains more than one DNA sequence encoding this CDR3. J is TRBJ1-1 and V is TRBV29-1; D gene uncertain. This CDR3 is 11 amino acids long. The V gene lost 4 bases and the J gene lost 4 bases, with 7 bases spanning the gap. Germline loops: CDR1 SQVTM, CDR2 ANQGSEA. CDR3 region: CSVASLTEAFF. Here the CDR3 DNA reads TGCAGCGTTGCCTCCCTCACTGAAGCTTTCTTT. Complete variable domain (other parts from reference TRBV29-1 and TRBJ1-1): SAVISQKPSRDICQRGTSLTIQCQVDSQVTMMFWYRQQPGQSLTLIATANQGSEATYESGFVIDKFPISRPNLTFSTLTVSNMSPEDSSIYLCSVASLTEAFFGQGTRLTVV.

V usage is TRBV7-2 and J usage is TRBJ2-2; D is tentatively TRBD1 or TRBD2 (5 bases each). Trimming removed 2 bases at V and 1 base at J, with 11 bases between. Germline loops: CDR1 SGHTA, CDR2 FQGNSA. The CDR3 has 16 residues. CDR3 bases: TGTGCCAGCAGCTTATATGGGACCCAGAACACCGGGGAGCTGTTTTTT. Translated, it gives CASSLYGTQNTGELFF. The full variable domain, rest sourced from reference TRBV7-2 and TRBJ2-2, is GAGVSQSPSNKVTEKGKDVELRCDPISGHTALYWYRQSLGQGLEFLIYFQGNSAPDKSGLPSDRFSAERTGGSVSTLTIQRTQQEDSAVYLCASSLYGTQNTGELFFGEGSRLTVL.

This clone is a singleton in its sample. The rearrangement uses TRBV27 and TRBJ1-1, with D possibly being TRBD1 (6 bases). V lost 1 base to trimming and J lost 1 base, with 10 bases between them. CDR3 length: 15 residues. CDR1 is MNHEY and CDR2 is SMNVEV in the germline V gene (reference sequence). The CDR3 sequence is CASSLLGQPNTEAFF. The DNA of the CDR3 is TGTGCCAGCAGTTTATTGGGACAACCGAACACTGAAGCTTTCTTT.

The rearrangement uses TRBV7-8 and TRBJ2-7; no definite D call. Trimming stripped 1 base from V and 7 bases from J, with 23 bases between. Germline values: CDR1 SGHVS, CDR2 FQNEAQ. The CDR3 runs 17 residues. The CDR3 spells CASSLVSGRLVVGEQYF. CDR3 nucleotide sequence: TGTGCCAGCAGCTTAGTCTCAGGTCGGTTGGTAGTGGGGGAGCAGTACTTC.

V and J are TRBV7-9 and TRBJ1-1; D gene unclear. Germline assignment: CDR1 SEHNR and CDR2 FQNEAQ (reference sequence). This CDR3 comprises 14 residues. V was cut by 5 bases and J by 7 bases, with 17 bases left in between. The chain's CDR3 is CASSPGREEGEAFF. The CDR3 nucleotides are TGTGCCAGCAGCCCTGGACGGGAAGAGGGTGAAGCTTTCTTT.

The sample holds one count of this clone. The sample contains more than one DNA sequence encoding this CDR3. The rearrangement uses TRBV18 and TRBJ2-7; TRBD2 aligns across 8 bases. Germline assignment: CDR1 KGHSH and CDR2 LQKENI. Trimming took 3 bases from V and 1 from J; bases not matched to a gene: 2. This CDR3 is built from 14 residues. CDR3 sequence (DNA): TGTGCCAGCTCACCTTTAGCGGGGTCCTACGAGCAGTACTTC. Translating it yields CASSPLAGSYEQYF.

J is TRBJ1-2 and V is TRBV4-2; 7 bases line up with TRBD1. Losses at the gene ends were 1 base for V and 4 bases for J; bases not matched to a gene: 12. This CDR3 comprises 17 residues. Looked up from germline, CDR1 is LGHNA and CDR2 is YNFKEQ. Here the CDR3 reads CASSQAVDRTGSYGYTF. As DNA, the CDR3 is TGTGCCAGCAGCCAAGCCGTGGACAGGACAGGATCCTATGGCTACACCTTC.

J is TRBJ2-7 and V is TRBV10-3; TRBD1 matches 7 bases. Germline loops: CDR1 ENHRY, CDR2 SYGVKD. The trim removed 6 bases at V and 0 bases at J, leaving 8 bases unmatched. The CDR3 runs to 15 residues. For the CDR3, the DNA is TGTGCCATCAGCCTCGGACAGGAGATCTCCTACGAGCAGTACTTC. This sequence encodes CAISLGQEISYEQYF.